The source of this T cell receptor beta chain is a study of beta chain features in type 1 diabetes. The CDR3 runs 14 residues. Germline CDR1 is SGHTA and CDR2 is FQGNSA. Comment on this clone: The antigen remains undetermined. A read error is the likely source, as a far larger clone sits one nucleotide away.

The authors reverse transcribed all of the isolated RNA, so sequencing captured expressed TCRB transcripts. Assay: immunoSEQ multiplex PCR; the TCRdb copy retains only in-frame clones and omits some. The sample shows about 220,000 clones, about a tenth of them seen only once. Study-wide results and caveats: Patients with type 1 diabetes showed fewer VDJ junction insertions and more deletions.

V and J are TRBV7-2 and TRBJ1-2; TRBD1 agrees at 8 bases. Sequencing was done on a sample of central memory CD4+ T cells from blood. This receptor was taken from a man aged 18 to 35 in good health. CDR3 in DNA: TGTTCCAGCAGCGCCCCGGGACAGGATCGAGGCTACACCTTC. Its protein is CSSSAPGQDRGYTF.